The 4 T cell receptor beta chains given below trace back to one sample, sequenced in a study of T-cell memory formation after mild COVID-19. Each CDR3 protein is one row after TCRdb ran MiXCR on the 5' RACE reads. The sample contains under 450,000 distinct CDR3 sequences, roughly 14% of which appear only once. Source material: PBMCs or a T cell subset sorted from them (not recorded which). The origin of the receptors is a man between 18 and 29 years old who had mild COVID-19 (a few samples of this study predate the infection). Cell type and time point are not known.

The chain is built from TRBV20-1 and TRBJ1-4; D gene uncertain. CDR1 is DFQATT, CDR2 SNEGSKA, per germline (reference sequence). Trimming took 6 bases from V and 7 from J, leaving 18 bases between them. This CDR3 has 14 amino acids. The CDR3 bases are TGCAGTGCGCCGATGAGGGAGTGGGGTGAAAAACTGTTTTTT. It encodes CSAPMREWGEKLFF.

This clonotype was picked up a small number of times. This chain links TRBV6-5 with TRBJ2-5, with a weak D call TRBD2 (5 bases). Trimming cost V 10 bases and J 0 bases, with 15 bases left between them. This CDR3 has 14 amino acids. CDR1 and CDR2 (germline): MNHEY, SVGAGI. For the CDR3, the DNA is TGTGCCACCCGCGGGCTGCAGTACCAAGAGACCCAGTACTTC. Encoded protein: CATRGLQYQETQYF.

The chain recombines TRBV7-6 with TRBJ2-5; D possibly matches TRBD1 or TRBD2 (7 bases each). The CDR3 extends over 15 amino acids. V lost 4 bases and J 5 bases, leaving 17 bases between the germline ends. From germline, CDR1 is SGHVS and CDR2 FNYEAQ. The CDR3 DNA follows: TGTGCCAGCAGCTACGCCAGGGGGGGGTCGGAGACCCAGTACTTC. Residues: CASSYARGGSETQYF.

This clonotype appeared a few times. The DNA for the CDR3 is TGTGCCAGCCCGTTCCAGAACACCGGGGAGCTGTTTTTT. Amino acids: CASPFQNTGELFF. The rearrangement joins TRBV6-5 to TRBJ2-2; D ambiguous. Per the germline V gene, CDR1 is MNHEY and CDR2 is SVGAGI. Trimming stripped 8 bases from V and 1 base from J, with 8 bases between. The CDR3 totals 13 residues.